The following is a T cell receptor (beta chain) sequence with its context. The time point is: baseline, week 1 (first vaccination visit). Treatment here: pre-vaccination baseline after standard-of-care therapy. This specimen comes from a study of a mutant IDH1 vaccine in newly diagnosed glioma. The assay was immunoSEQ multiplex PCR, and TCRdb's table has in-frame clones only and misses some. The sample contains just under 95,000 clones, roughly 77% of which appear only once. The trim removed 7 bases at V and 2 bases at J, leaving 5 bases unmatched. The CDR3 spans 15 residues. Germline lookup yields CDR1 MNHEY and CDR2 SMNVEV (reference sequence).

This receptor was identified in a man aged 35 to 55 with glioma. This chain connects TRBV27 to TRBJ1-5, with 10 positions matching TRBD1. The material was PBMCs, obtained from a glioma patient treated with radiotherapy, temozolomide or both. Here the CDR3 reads CASTRTGGGNQPQHF. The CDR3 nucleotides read TGTGCCAGCACCCGGACAGGGGGTGGCAATCAGCCCCAGCATTTT.